These 27 T cell receptor beta chains originate from one sample sequenced in a study of shared clonotypes between healthy human individuals. The protocol was immunoSEQ multiplex PCR, while the TCRdb copy is restricted to in-frame clones and leaves out a portion. The table has 2 million to 3 million clones, 93% seen once; the top ten hold about 0.38%. The sample consisted of naive CD4+ T cells from PBMCs. The subset here: CD45RA+ positively selected. These TCRs come from a man younger than 35 in good health. Some clones in this sample may be carry-over from other donors' samples.

The V call is TRBV30, the J call TRBJ1-1; 7 bases align to TRBD1. Germline lookup yields CDR1 GTSNPN and CDR2 SVGIG (reference sequence). The CDR3 runs to 16 residues. J gave up 4 bases and V 2 bases, and 13 bases lay outside the gene matches. The CDR3 loop is CAWSRRAGGGGTEAFF. DNA for the CDR3: TGTGCCTGGAGTAGGAGGGCAGGGGGAGGTGGCACTGAAGCTTTCTTT.

The chain recombines TRBV7-2 with TRBJ2-2; D ambiguous. CDR3 length equals 15 residues. V was cut by 5 bases and J by 8 bases, with 18 bases left in between. CDR1 is SGHTA, CDR2 FQGNSA, per germline. CDR3 DNA sequence: TGTGCCAGCAGCCGAGCCAGAACTACACGAGGGGAGCTGTTTTTT. It specifies CASSRARTTRGELFF. The full variable domain, with the rest looked up from reference TRBV7-2 and TRBJ2-2, is GAGVSQSPSNKVTEKGKDVELRCDPISGHTALYWYRQSLGQGLEFLIYFQGNSAPDKSGLPSDRFSAERTGGSVSTLTIQRTQQEDSAVYLCASSRARTTRGELFFGEGSRLTVL.

As for this clone: The same CDR3 arises from other DNA sequences in this sample as well. This chain joins TRBV5-1 and TRBJ1-5; no firm D call. V lost 7 bases and J 0 bases, leaving 8 bases between the germline ends. CDR1 and CDR2 from the germline V gene are SGHRS and YFSETQ. The CDR3 has 13 amino acids. The CDR3, as DNA: TGCGCCAGCCGGACGGATAGCAATCAGCCCCAGCATTTT. This encodes CASRTDSNQPQHF.

Here the CDR3 reads CASSQGANRVGAEAFF. In DNA, the CDR3 is TGTGCCAGCAGCCAAGGCGCGAACAGGGTGGGAGCTGAAGCTTTCTTT. The chain recombines TRBV16 with TRBJ1-1, with a weak D call TRBD1 (6 bases). This CDR3 has 16 amino acids. V dropped 2 bases and J dropped 6 bases, with 19 bases sitting between them. Germline V lookup: CDR1 KGHSY, CDR2 FQNENV.

V gene TRBV5-1 combines with J gene TRBJ2-1; D gene unclear. Trimming stripped 6 bases from V and 7 bases from J, with 11 bases between. The CDR3 runs to 12 residues. CDR1 is SGHRS and CDR2 is YFSETQ in the germline V gene. CDR3 DNA sequence: TGCGCCAGCACCCTCGGAGTTAATGAGCAGTTCTTC. Protein sequence: CASTLGVNEQFF.

This chain links TRBV2 with TRBJ2-2; a weak D match, TRBD2 (5 bases). Trimming took off 6 bases at V and 6 bases at J, with 5 bases between the two ends. Per germline, CDR1 SNHLY and CDR2 FYNNEI. The CDR3 has 11 residues. Written as DNA, the CDR3 is TGTGCCAGCAGGGAGGCCGGGGAGCTGTTTTTT. Protein: CASREAGELFF.

The chain carries TRBV28 and TRBJ2-5, with 7 bases that match TRBD1. The junction had 2 bases not matched to a gene; V was cut back by 6 bases and J by 4 bases. The CDR3 is 12 amino acids. Germline CDR1 is MDHEN and CDR2 is SYDVKM. For the CDR3, the DNA is TGTGCCAGCAGAGGGACAGCAGAGACCCAGTACTTC. Protein: CASRGTAETQYF.

The CDR3 loop is CAISASTATNYGYTF. The CDR3, as DNA: TGTGCCATCAGTGCGTCAACAGCAACTAACTATGGCTACACCTTC. V is TRBV10-3 and J is TRBJ1-2; no firm D call. V lost 4 bases and J lost 0, with 12 bases in between. This CDR3 spans 15 amino acids. Per the germline V gene, CDR1 is ENHRY and CDR2 is SYGVKD.

The chain has TRBV28 and TRBJ2-3; the match to TRBD2 covers 7 bases. The CDR3 has 17 residues. Germline V gene lookup returns CDR1 MDHEN and CDR2 SYDVKM. Trimming removed 9 bases from V and 5 bases from J; junction bases left unmatched: 20. CDR3 region: CASSSAPGGGLGDTQYF. CDR3 nucleotide sequence: TGTGCCAGTTCGTCGGCTCCGGGGGGAGGGCTCGGAGATACGCAGTATTTT.

Points on this clone: Other DNA sequences in the sample encode the same CDR3. This chain joins TRBV5-1 and TRBJ1-1; D gene unclear. The CDR3 is 15 residues long. Germline V lookup: CDR1 SGHRS, CDR2 YFSETQ. V lost 0 bases and J lost 0, with 9 bases in between. The CDR3, as DNA: TGCGCCAGCAGCTTGGCTGGCACCGTGAACACTGAAGCTTTCTTT. Its protein is CASSLAGTVNTEAFF.

The chain couples TRBV2 to TRBJ2-1; TRBD2 matches at 10 bases. The V and J ends lost 10 bases and 3 bases, in that order; junction bases with no gene match: 6. The germline V gene has CDR1 SNHLY and CDR2 FYNNEI. This CDR3 spans 14 amino acids. As DNA, the CDR3 is TGTGCCACCTCAAGGACTAGCGGCTACAATGAGCAGTTCTTC. Amino acid sequence: CATSRTSGYNEQFF. The complete variable domain, with remaining parts taken from reference TRBV2 and TRBJ2-1, reads EPEVTQTPSHQVTQMGQEVILRCVPISNHLYFYWYRQILGQKVEFLVSFYNNEISEKSEIFDDQFSVERPDGSNFTLKIRSTKLEDSAMYFCATSRTSGYNEQFFGPGTRLTVL.

J is TRBJ1-4 and V is TRBV6-5, with D uncertain. The CDR3 is made up of 14 amino acids. With 6 bases removed from V and 10 bases from J, the gap between germline ends came to 18 bases. Germline V gene lookup returns CDR1 MNHEY and CDR2 SVGAGI. The CDR3 region is CASSRLANEGKLFF. As DNA, the CDR3 is TGTGCCAGCAGCCGCCTGGCGAATGAGGGAAAACTGTTTTTT.

The gene calls are TRBV6-5 and TRBJ2-7, with 10 bases fitting TRBD2. Germline assignment: CDR1 MNHEY and CDR2 SVGAGI. The CDR3 sequence is 15 residues long. The V and J ends lost 4 bases and 6 bases, in that order; junction bases with no gene match: 9. CDR3 sequence: CASSSQAGGPGEQYF. In DNA form, the CDR3 reads TGTGCCAGCAGTTCTCAAGCGGGAGGGCCGGGCGAGCAGTACTTC.

The rearrangement joins TRBV4-2 to TRBJ2-7; D gene unclear. This CDR3 has 14 amino acids. V gave up 0 bases and J gave up 0 bases, with 6 bases separating them. CDR1 is LGHNA and CDR2 is YNFKEQ in the germline V gene. CDR3 coding DNA: TGTGCCAGCAGCCAAGATTGGAGCTCCTACGAGCAGTACTTC. Residues: CASSQDWSSYEQYF.

Written as DNA, the CDR3 is TGTGCTAGTGGTTTGGTACCAGCCACTAGCGGGAGAGGCTTCTACAATGAGCAGTTCTTC. Its protein product is CASGLVPATSGRGFYNEQFF. The chain combines TRBV12-5 with TRBJ2-1; 11 bases match TRBD2. CDR1 is LGHNT, CDR2 FRNRAP, per germline. The V segment lost 0 bases and the J segment 3 bases; nucleotides outside the gene matches: 13. The CDR3 extends over 20 amino acids.

V and J are TRBV5-1 and TRBJ2-5, with 9 bases that match TRBD1. V lost 6 bases to trimming and J lost 5 bases; unmatched junction nucleotides: 8. The CDR3 contains 14 residues. Germline assignment: CDR1 SGHRS and CDR2 YFSETQ. CDR3 sequence (DNA): TGCGCCAGCACAAGACAGGGGGTAGGGGAGACCCAGTACTTC. As protein: CASTRQGVGETQYF.

The CDR3 DNA reads as TGTGCCAGCAGCCCCCTAGCGGGAGGTCGGGGCAATGAGCAGTTCTTC. Protein product: CASSPLAGGRGNEQFF. The V call is TRBV9, the J call TRBJ2-1; TRBD2 matches at 11 bases. This CDR3 has 16 amino acids. Germline V gene data show CDR1 as SGDLS and CDR2 as YYNGEE. Trimming took 4 bases from V and 6 from J; bases not matched to a gene: 9.

The rearrangement links TRBV7-9 to TRBJ1-5, with 9 positions matching TRBD1. The V and J ends lost 5 bases and 7 bases, in that order; junction bases with no gene match: 6. The CDR3 is made up of 14 amino acids. Germline CDR1 and CDR2: SEHNR and FQNEAQ (reference sequence). CDR3: CASSRDRVGQPQHF. The CDR3 nucleotides are TGTGCCAGCAGCCGGGACAGGGTCGGACAGCCCCAGCATTTT. Variable domain in full (rest from reference TRBV7-9 and TRBJ1-5): DTGVSQNPRHKITKRGQNVTFRCDPISEHNRLYWYRQTLGQGPEFLTYFQNEAQLEKSRLLSDRFSAERPKGSFSTLEIQRTEQGDSAMYLCASSRDRVGQPQHFGDGTRLSIL.

This clone was recorded once. Different DNA sequences within this sample yield the same CDR3. This rearrangement joins TRBV27 to TRBJ1-4; D gene ambiguous. V was clipped by 6 bases and J by 3 bases, with 2 bases between them. The CDR3 covers 11 residues. CDR1 MNHEY and CDR2 SMNVEV come from the germline V gene (reference sequence). The CDR3 bases are TGTGCCAGCAGGTCTAATGAAAAACTGTTTTTT. This codes for CASRSNEKLFF.

The chain recombines TRBV6-6 with TRBJ1-2, with D possibly being TRBD1 (5 bases). Per germline, CDR1 MNHNY and CDR2 SVGAGI (reference sequence). CDR3 length: 13 amino acids. V lost 5 bases and J lost 5, with 12 bases in between. Here the CDR3 reads CASSGDGQYGYTF. CDR3 sequence (DNA): TGTGCCAGCAGTGGGGACGGACAATATGGCTACACCTTC.

The rearrangement joins TRBV2 to TRBJ1-1; D is uncertain. The CDR3 is made up of 13 amino acids. Germline CDR1 SNHLY, CDR2 FYNNEI. V lost 10 bases, J lost 1 base, and 13 bases lay in between. The CDR3 region is CANPWTKNTEAFF. The CDR3, as DNA: TGTGCCAACCCCTGGACGAAGAACACTGAAGCTTTCTTT. The full variable domain, in which reference TRBV2 and TRBJ1-1 provide the parts outside the CDR3, is EPEVTQTPSHQVTQMGQEVILRCVPISNHLYFYWYRQILGQKVEFLVSFYNNEISEKSEIFDDQFSVERPDGSNFTLKIRSTKLEDSAMYFCANPWTKNTEAFFGQGTRLTVV.

The chain couples TRBV18 to TRBJ2-5; D is ambiguous. This CDR3 contains 19 residues. The germline V gene encodes CDR1 KGHSH and CDR2 LQKENI. Between the trimmed V and J ends, which lost 6 bases and 5 bases, there was a span of 31 bases. CDR3 sequence: CASSPYISRPAFKGETQYF. The CDR3 coding sequence is TGTGCCAGCTCCCCTTACATTTCTCGGCCAGCTTTCAAAGGGGAGACCCAGTACTTC.

The chain carries TRBV2 and TRBJ2-1; D not certain. Germline values: CDR1 SNHLY, CDR2 FYNNEI. The V and J ends lost 4 bases and 1 base respectively, with 8 bases between them. This CDR3 has 14 residues. The CDR3: CASSGPGSYNEQFF. CDR3 nucleotides: TGTGCCAGCAGTGGGCCAGGATCCTACAATGAGCAGTTCTTC.

This clone appeared once. The chain employs TRBV5-4 and TRBJ2-1; D is perhaps TRBD1 (5 bases). Per germline, CDR1 SGHNT and CDR2 YYREEE (reference sequence). Trimming took off 3 bases at V and 6 bases at J, with 7 bases between the two ends. The length of the CDR3 is 12 residues. The CDR3: CASSSDSNEQFF. The CDR3, as DNA: TGTGCCAGCAGCTCCGACAGCAATGAGCAGTTCTTC.

This rearrangement joins TRBV7-3 to TRBJ2-1; D is ambiguous. Between the trimmed V and J ends, which lost 2 bases and 6 bases, there was a span of 11 bases. The CDR3 has 14 amino acids. In germline, CDR1 is SGHTA, CDR2 FQGTGA. CDR3 nucleotide sequence: TGTGCCAGCAGCTTAGGTAACAGCCCCAATGAGCAGTTCTTC. Its protein is CASSLGNSPNEQFF. Complete variable domain (other parts from reference TRBV7-3 and TRBJ2-1): GAGVSQTPSNKVTEKGKYVELRCDPISGHTALYWYRQSLGQGPEFLIYFQGTGAADDSGLPNDRFFAVRPEGSVSTLKIQRTERGDSAVYLCASSLGNSPNEQFFGPGTRLTVL.

The rearrangement uses TRBV29-1 and TRBJ2-3; no reliable D call. CDR3 size: 13 residues. V was cut by 6 bases and J by 4 bases, with 14 bases left in between. Looked up from germline, CDR1 is SQVTM and CDR2 is ANQGSEA. CDR3 amino acids: CSVRRTTADTQYF. CDR3 DNA: TGCAGCGTGAGGAGAACGACGGCAGATACGCAGTATTTT.

This sequence joins TRBV13 and TRBJ1-1; D is ambiguous. Between the trimmed V and J ends, which lost 3 bases and 5 bases, there was a span of 10 bases. This CDR3 region has 13 residues. The germline V gene encodes CDR1 PRHDT and CDR2 FYEKMQ (reference sequence). CDR3 nucleotide sequence: TGTGCCAGCAGCTTCAGGCAGGAGACTGAAGCTTTCTTT. This translates into CASSFRQETEAFF.